The rows below give T cell receptor beta chains drawn from one sample of a study of shared clonotypes between healthy human individuals. TCRdb keeps only in-frame clones here, not all; method: immunoSEQ multiplex PCR. The sample includes about 1 million clones, approximately 70% of them seen just once. The specimen was memory CD4+ T cells sorted from blood. The source of these receptors is a man aged 18 to 30 in good health. CDR3s include the opening cysteine and the closing phenylalanine or tryptophan. D genes are given only for firm matches.

>TRBD1|TRBV11-2|TRBJ2-7
CASSLQGAGTEQYF
>-|TRBV5-4|TRBJ1-3
CASNWYGGNTIYF
>TRBD1|TRBV4-1|TRBJ1-1
CASSQDRSIRQGAFF
>-|TRBV30|TRBJ2-5
CAWRLAGGTQYF
>-|TRBV5-4|TRBJ2-1
CASSGREGAGYDEQFF
>TRBD2|TRBV10-2|TRBJ2-3
CASSGLAGTDTQYF
>-|TRBV30|TRBJ2-3
CAGGSTDTQYF
>-|TRBV5-1|TRBJ2-2
CASRPQPTTGELFF
>TRBD2|TRBV11-1|TRBJ2-5
CASTRLAEVQETQYF
>TRBD1|TRBV29-1|TRBJ1-1
CSAGQGGAFF
>TRBD1|TRBV5-6|TRBJ1-2
CASSSATGGYGYTF
>-|TRBV15|TRBJ1-2
CATSSARATELVLGYTF
>-|TRBV27|TRBJ1-5
CASSLREGNQPQHF
>-|TRBV10-2|TRBJ2-5
CASSEGGETQYF
>TRBD2|TRBV19|TRBJ2-3
CASSRGLAGDTQYF
>-|TRBV6-5|TRBJ2-3
CASSRSGQRTDTQYF
>TRBD1|TRBV5-4|TRBJ1-1
CASSLAIGGRTEAFF
>-|TRBV7-2|TRBJ2-3
CASSLSSGTDTQYF
>-|TRBV21-1|TRBJ2-3
CASSKPLVSGGDTDTQYF
>-|TRBV7-8|TRBJ1-3
CASSLVTRSGGNTIYF
>-|TRBV6-1|TRBJ2-2
CASRGHTNTGELFF
>-|TRBV28|TRBJ2-7
CASSPPLGRRAYEQYF
>-|TRBV7-2|TRBJ1-1
CASSLDSGGDTEAFF
>TRBD1|TRBV6-5|TRBJ2-7
CASSYQGTGGSYEQYF
>-|TRBV19|TRBJ1-6
CASSIAASGSPLHF
>-|TRBV9|TRBJ1-6
CASSPESYYSPLHF
>-|TRBV10-1|TRBJ1-3
CASNGQRNTIYF
>-|TRBV5-3|TRBJ2-7
CARSFRRDGEQYF
>TRBD1|TRBV19|TRBJ1-6
CASSPSGTGTNNSPLHF
>-|TRBV19|TRBJ1-5
CASRREGSNQPQHF
>-|TRBV13|TRBJ2-7
CASSLGHVRSEQYF
>-|TRBV5-1|TRBJ2-6
CASSLKPSGANVLTF
>-|TRBV7-9|TRBJ2-2
CASTDPRRDIGELFF
>-|TRBV28|TRBJ1-5
CASRAGTLVDQPQHF
>-|TRBV11-2|TRBJ2-3
CASSLGRGANTDTQYF
>-|TRBV14|TRBJ1-6
CASSQDRPPLHF
>-|TRBV13|TRBJ1-3
CASSLGGNTIYF
>TRBD2|TRBV5-4|TRBJ2-1
CASSEQRGYNEQFF
>TRBD1|TRBV2|TRBJ1-1
CASRGPRQGATEAFF
>-|TRBV6-5|TRBJ1-4
CASSRSGVSNEKLFF
>-|TRBV5-1|TRBJ1-1
CASSFQGMNTEAFF
>-|TRBV27|TRBJ1-6
CASSFRGEVAPLHF
>-|TRBV28|TRBJ1-5
CASRSRGPQPQHF
>-|TRBV21-1|TRBJ2-3
CASTGSTQYF
>-|TRBV9|TRBJ2-6
CASSATPGGANVLTF
>-|TRBV15|TRBJ1-1
CATSREPTEAFF